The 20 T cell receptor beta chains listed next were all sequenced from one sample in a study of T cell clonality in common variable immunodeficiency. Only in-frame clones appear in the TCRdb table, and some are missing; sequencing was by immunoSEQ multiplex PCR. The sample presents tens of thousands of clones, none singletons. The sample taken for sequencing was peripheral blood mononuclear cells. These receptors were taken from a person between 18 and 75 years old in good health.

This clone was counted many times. The sequenced part of the CDR3 DNA is TGTGCCAGCAGTTTCTTTTGGGGGACACGGCGAACCTACGAG. Its protein is CASSFFWGTRRTYE. The whole CDR3 protein reads CASSFFWGTRRTYEQYF. V and J are TRBV6-9 and TRBJ2-7; D perhaps matches TRBD1 (6 bases). Sequencing ends 3 residues short of the CDR3 end; the germline J gene provides the rest. Trimming cost V 4 bases and J 2 bases, with 21 bases left between them. From germline, CDR1 is MNHGY and CDR2 SVAAGI. This CDR3 comprises 17 residues.

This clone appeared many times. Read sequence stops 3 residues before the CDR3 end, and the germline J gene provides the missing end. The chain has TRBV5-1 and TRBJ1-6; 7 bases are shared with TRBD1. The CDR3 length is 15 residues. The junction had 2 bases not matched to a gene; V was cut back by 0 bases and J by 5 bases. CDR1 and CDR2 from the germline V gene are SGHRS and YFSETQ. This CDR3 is CASSLEGQNNSPLHF. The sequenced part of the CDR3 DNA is TGCGCCAGCAGCTTGGAGGGACAGAATAATTCACCC.

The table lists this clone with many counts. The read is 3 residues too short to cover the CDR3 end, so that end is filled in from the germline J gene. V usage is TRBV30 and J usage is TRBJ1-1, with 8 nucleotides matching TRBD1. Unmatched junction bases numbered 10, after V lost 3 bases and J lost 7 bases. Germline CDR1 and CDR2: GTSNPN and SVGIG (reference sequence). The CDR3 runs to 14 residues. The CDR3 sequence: CAWRTGEGVGEAFF. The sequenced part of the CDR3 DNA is TGTGCCTGGAGGACAGGGGAGGGTGTGGGTGAA.

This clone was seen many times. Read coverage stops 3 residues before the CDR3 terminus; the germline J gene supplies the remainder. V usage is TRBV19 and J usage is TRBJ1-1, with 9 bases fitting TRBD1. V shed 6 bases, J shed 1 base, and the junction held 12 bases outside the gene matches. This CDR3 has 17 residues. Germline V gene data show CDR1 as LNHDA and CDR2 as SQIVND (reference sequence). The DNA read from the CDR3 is TGTGCCAGTAGCCTGGGAACAGGGGGCCGCCGGAACACTGAA. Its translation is CASSLGTGGRRNTE. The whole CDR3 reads CASSLGTGGRRNTEAFF.

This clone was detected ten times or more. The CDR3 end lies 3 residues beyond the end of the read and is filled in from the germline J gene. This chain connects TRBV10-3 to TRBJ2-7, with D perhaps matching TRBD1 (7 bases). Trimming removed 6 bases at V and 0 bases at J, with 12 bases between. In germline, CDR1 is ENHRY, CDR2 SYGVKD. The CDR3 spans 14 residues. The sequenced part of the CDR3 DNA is TGTGCCATCAGCGCAGGGGGGAGCTCCTACGAG. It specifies CAISAGGSSYE. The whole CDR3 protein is CAISAGGSSYEQYF.

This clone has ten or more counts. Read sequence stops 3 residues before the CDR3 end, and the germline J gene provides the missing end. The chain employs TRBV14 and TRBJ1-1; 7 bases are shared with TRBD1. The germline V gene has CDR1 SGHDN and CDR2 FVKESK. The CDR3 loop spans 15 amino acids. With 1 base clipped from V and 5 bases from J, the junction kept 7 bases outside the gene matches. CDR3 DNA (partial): TGTGCCAGCAGCCAAGCGGGCAGGGGGTTTACTGAA. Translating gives CASSQAGRGFTE. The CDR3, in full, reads CASSQAGRGFTEAFF.

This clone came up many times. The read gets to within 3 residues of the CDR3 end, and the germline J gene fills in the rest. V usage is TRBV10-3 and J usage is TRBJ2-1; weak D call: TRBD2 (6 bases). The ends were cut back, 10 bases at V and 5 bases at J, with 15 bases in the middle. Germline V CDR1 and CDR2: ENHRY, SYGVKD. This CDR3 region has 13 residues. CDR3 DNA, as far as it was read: TGTGCCACCATGACTAGGGCGGACAATGAG. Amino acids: CATMTRADNE. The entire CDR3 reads CATMTRADNEQFF.

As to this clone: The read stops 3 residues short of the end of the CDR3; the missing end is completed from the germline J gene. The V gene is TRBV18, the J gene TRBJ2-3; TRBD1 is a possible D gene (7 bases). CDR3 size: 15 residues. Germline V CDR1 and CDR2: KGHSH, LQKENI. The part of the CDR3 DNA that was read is TGTGCCAGCTCCCGACAGGGCTCGGGGGAGCAGCCG. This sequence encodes CASSRQGSGEQP. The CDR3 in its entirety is CASSRQGSGEQPQYF. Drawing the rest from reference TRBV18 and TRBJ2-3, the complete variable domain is NAGVMQNPRHLVRRRGQEARLRCSPMKGHSHVYWYRQLPEEGLKFMVYLQKENIIDESGMPKERFSAEFPKEGPSILRIQQVVRGDSAAYFCASSRQGSGEQPQYFGPGTRLTVL.

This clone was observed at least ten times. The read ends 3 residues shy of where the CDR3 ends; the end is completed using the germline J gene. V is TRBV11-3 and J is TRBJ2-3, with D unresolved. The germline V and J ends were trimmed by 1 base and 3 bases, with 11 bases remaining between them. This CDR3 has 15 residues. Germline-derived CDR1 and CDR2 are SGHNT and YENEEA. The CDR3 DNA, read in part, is TGTGCCAGCAGCTTAGGCCGCGGAGTAACAGATACG. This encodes CASSLGRGVTDT. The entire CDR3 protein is CASSLGRGVTDTQYF.

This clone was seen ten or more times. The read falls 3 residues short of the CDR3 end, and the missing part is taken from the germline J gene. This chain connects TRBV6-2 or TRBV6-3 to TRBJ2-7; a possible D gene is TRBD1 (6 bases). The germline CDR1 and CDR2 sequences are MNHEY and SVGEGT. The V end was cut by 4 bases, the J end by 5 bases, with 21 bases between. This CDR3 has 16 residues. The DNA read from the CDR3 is TGTGCCAGCAGTTTGCCCCCTGGCAGGGGTTACCACGAG. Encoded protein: CASSLPPGRGYHE. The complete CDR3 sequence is CASSLPPGRGYHEQYF.

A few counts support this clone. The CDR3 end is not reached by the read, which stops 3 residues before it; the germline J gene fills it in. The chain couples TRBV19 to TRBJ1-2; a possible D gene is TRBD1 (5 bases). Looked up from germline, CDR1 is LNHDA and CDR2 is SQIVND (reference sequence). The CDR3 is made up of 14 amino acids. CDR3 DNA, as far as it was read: TGTGCCAGTAGTATACAACGGGGGGTGGGTGAC. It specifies CASSIQRGVGD. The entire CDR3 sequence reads CASSIQRGVGDYTF.

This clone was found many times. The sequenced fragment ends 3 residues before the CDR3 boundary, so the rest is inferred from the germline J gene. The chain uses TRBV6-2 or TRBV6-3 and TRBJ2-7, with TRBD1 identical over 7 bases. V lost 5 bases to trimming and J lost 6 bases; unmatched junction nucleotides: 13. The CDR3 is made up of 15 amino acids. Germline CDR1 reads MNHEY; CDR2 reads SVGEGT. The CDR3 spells CASSHPGTAMGEQYF. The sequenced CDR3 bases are TGTGCCAGCAGTCATCCCGGGACAGCTATGGGCGAG.

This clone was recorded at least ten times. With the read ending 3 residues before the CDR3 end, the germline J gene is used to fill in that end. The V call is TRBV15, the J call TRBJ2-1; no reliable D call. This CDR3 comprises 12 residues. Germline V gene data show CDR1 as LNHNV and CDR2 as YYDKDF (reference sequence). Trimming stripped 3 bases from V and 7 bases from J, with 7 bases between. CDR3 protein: CATSRAINEQFF. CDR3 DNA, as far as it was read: TGTGCCACCAGCAGGGCCATAAATGAG.

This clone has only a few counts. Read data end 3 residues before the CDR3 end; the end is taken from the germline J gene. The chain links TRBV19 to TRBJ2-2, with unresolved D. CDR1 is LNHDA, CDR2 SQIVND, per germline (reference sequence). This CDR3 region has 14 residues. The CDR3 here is CASSKETTNEKLFF. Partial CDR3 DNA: TGTGCCAGTAGTAAGGAAACAACTAATGAAAAG. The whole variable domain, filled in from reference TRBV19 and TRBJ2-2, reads DGGITQSPKYLFRKEGQNVTLSCEQNLNHDAMYWYRQDPGQGLRLIYYSQIVNDFQKGDIAEGYSVSREKKESFPLTVTSAQKNPTAFYLCASSKETTNEKLFFGEGSRLTVL.

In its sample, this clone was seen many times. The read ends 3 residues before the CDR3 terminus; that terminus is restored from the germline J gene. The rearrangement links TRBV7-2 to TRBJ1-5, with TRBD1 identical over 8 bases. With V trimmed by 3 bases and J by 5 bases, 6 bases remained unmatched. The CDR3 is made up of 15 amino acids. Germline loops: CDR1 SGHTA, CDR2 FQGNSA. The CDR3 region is CASSFRTGYDQPQHF. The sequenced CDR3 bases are TGTGCCAGCAGCTTCCGGACAGGGTATGATCAGCCC.

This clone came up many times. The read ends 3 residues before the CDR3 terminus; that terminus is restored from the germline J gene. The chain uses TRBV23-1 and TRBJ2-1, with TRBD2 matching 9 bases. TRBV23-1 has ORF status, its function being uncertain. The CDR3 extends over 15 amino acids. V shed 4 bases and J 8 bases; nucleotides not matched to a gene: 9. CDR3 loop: CASSLVAGEGDEQFF. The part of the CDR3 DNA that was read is TGCGCCAGCAGTCTCGTAGCGGGAGAGGGGGATGAG.

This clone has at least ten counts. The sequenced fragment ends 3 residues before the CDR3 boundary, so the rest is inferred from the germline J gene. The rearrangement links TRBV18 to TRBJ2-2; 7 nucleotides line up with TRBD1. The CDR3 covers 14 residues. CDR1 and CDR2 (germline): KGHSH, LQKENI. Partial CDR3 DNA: TGTGCCAGCTCACCAGACAGGGCCTTTGAAAAG. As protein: CASSPDRAFEK. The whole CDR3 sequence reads CASSPDRAFEKLFF.

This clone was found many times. CDR3 loop: CASSTGGAGYNEQFF. Incomplete CDR3 DNA: TGTGCCAGTAGTACCGGGGGGGCGGGCTACAATGAG. The J gene is TRBJ2-1, the V gene TRBV19, with TRBD2 matching over 8 bases. From the germline J gene comes the end of the CDR3, since the read stops 3 residues before it. The CDR3 length is 15 residues. J gave up 3 bases and V 4 bases, and 5 bases lay outside the gene matches. Per the germline V gene, CDR1 is LNHDA and CDR2 is SQIVND (reference sequence).

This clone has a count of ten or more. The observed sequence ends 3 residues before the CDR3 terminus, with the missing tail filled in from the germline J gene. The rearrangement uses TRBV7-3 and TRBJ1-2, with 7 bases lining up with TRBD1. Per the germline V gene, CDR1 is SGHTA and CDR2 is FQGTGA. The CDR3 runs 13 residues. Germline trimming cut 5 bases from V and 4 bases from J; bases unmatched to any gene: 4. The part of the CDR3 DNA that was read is TGTGCCAGCAGCCTAGGGACAGTCTATGGC. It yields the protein CASSLGTVYG. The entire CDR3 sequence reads CASSLGTVYGYTF.

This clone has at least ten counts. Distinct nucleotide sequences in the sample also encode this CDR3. The covered CDR3 bases are TGTGCCAGCAGCCCAGGACAATTAAAAAACTATGGC. Translating it yields CASSPGQLKNYG. In full, the CDR3 reads CASSPGQLKNYGYTF. This rearrangement joins TRBV7-2 to TRBJ1-2; TRBD1 is a possible D gene (5 bases). The read finishes 3 residues shy of the CDR3 end, and the germline J gene is used to complete it. Germline V gene sequence: CDR1 SGHTA, CDR2 FQGNSA. V dropped 5 bases and J dropped 2 bases, with 15 bases sitting between them. This CDR3 contains 15 residues.